Listed below are T cell receptor beta chains from one sample, sequenced in a study of blood T cell repertoires in COVID-19. TCRdb's table, derived via immunoSEQ multiplex PCR, lists solely in-frame clones and lacks some. Here the sample spans some 310,000 clones, roughly 88% being singletons. Sequences were obtained from peripheral blood. These receptors all stem from a woman in her thirties with COVID-19, enrolled during active disease. Both conserved end residues are part of each CDR3. The order of the fields is CDR3 length, D gene, J gene, V gene, clone size, CDR3 protein, CDR3 DNA. The D gene is left open where the match is weak. Size is stated for part of the rows, as once, few or many counts, or as a class when the clone is expanded.

>15|.|TRBJ1-1|TRBV5-1|.
CASSLGHGGRTEAFF
TGCGCCAGCAGCTTGGGACACGGAGGGCGGACTGAAGCTTTCTTT
>14|.|TRBJ2-5|TRBV2|.
CASTVGTVAETQYF
TGTGCCAGCACAGTGGGGACTGTAGCGGAGACCCAGTACTTC
>15|.|TRBJ1-1|TRBV15|once
CATSRAQVPNTEAFF
TGTGCCACCAGCAGAGCGCAGGTCCCGAACACTGAAGCTTTCTTT
>17|TRBD1|TRBJ2-4|TRBV4-1|.
CASSQVLYRGRLDIQYF
TGCGCCAGCAGCCAAGTATTATACAGGGGGCGCCTAGACATTCAGTACTTC
>18|TRBD1|TRBJ2-1|TRBV27|.
CASSPPGQLLPSYNEQFF
TGTGCCAGCAGTCCACCGGGACAGCTTCTACCCTCCTACAATGAGCAGTTCTTC
>13|TRBD1|TRBJ1-1|TRBV2|.
CASRDRLGTEAFF
TGTGCCAGCCGGGACAGGTTGGGCACTGAAGCTTTCTTT
>15|TRBD1|TRBJ1-6|TRBV19|.
CASSIGQGKVSPLHF
TGTGCCAGTAGTATAGGACAGGGGAAGGTATCACCCCTCCACTTT
>13|.|TRBJ1-6|TRBV3-1/TRBV3-2|.
CASSQGRNSPLHF
TGTGCCAGCAGCCAAGGTCGTAATTCACCCCTCCACTTT
>16|TRBD2|TRBJ2-3|TRBV19|.
CASSFLLAGSTDTQYF
TGTGCCAGTAGTTTCCTACTAGCGGGAAGTACAGATACGCAGTATTTT
>13|.|TRBJ1-1|TRBV16|.
CASSDRGETEAFF
TGTGCCAGCAGCGATCGCGGGGAAACTGAAGCTTTCTTT
>14|TRBD1|TRBJ1-1|TRBV7-3|.
CASSARGLNTEAFF
TGTGCCAGCAGCGCCAGGGGGCTTAACACTGAAGCTTTCTTT
>18|.|TRBJ2-1|TRBV5-8|once
CASSLLVLGGDGYNEQFF
TGTGCCAGCAGCTTGCTTGTATTGGGGGGAGATGGGTACAATGAGCAGTTCTTC
>12|TRBD1|TRBJ2-1|TRBV5-1|.
CASSLTGDEQFF
TGCGCCAGCAGCTTGACAGGGGATGAGCAGTTCTTC
>13|.|TRBJ2-2|TRBV27|.
CASRQQGSGELFF
TGTGCCAGCAGACAACAGGGCTCCGGGGAGCTGTTTTTT
>13|TRBD1|TRBJ1-2|TRBV5-1|.
CASSTTGAYGYTF
TGCGCCAGCAGCACTACAGGGGCCTATGGCTACACCTTC
>13|.|TRBJ1-1|TRBV19|.
CASSIWPHTEAFF
TGTGCCAGTAGTATCTGGCCCCACACTGAAGCTTTCTTT
>16|.|TRBJ1-4|TRBV7-9|.
CASSARAGVLNEKLFF
TGTGCCAGCAGCGCGAGAGCAGGGGTACTAAATGAAAAACTGTTTTTT
>15|.|TRBJ1-1|TRBV19|few
CASSIRSSVNTEAFF
TGTGCCAGTAGTATACGTTCGTCGGTTAACACTGAAGCTTTCTTT
>14|TRBD2|TRBJ2-1|TRBV11-3|.
CASSLGTTWDEQFF
TGTGCCAGCAGCCTGGGGACTACCTGGGATGAGCAGTTCTTC
>15|TRBD1|TRBJ2-4|TRBV6-5|.
CASSRYGQGENIQYF
TGTGCCAGCAGCCGATATGGACAGGGAGAAAACATTCAGTACTTC
>15|.|TRBJ2-7|TRBV6-1|.
CASSESRGFSYEQYF
TGTGCCAGCAGTGAAAGTAGGGGGTTCTCCTACGAGCAGTACTTC
>14|.|TRBJ2-2|TRBV7-2|.
CASSFGTLTGELFF
TGTGCCAGCAGCTTCGGGACTCTCACCGGGGAGCTGTTTTTT
>14|TRBD1|TRBJ1-3|TRBV25-1|.
CASSAAGQGNTIYF
TGTGCCAGCAGTGCCGCGGGACAGGGAAACACCATATATTTT
>14|TRBD1|TRBJ2-7|TRBV6-4|.
CASPTDRDSYEQYF
TGTGCCAGCCCGACGGACAGGGACTCCTACGAGCAGTACTTC
>16|TRBD1|TRBJ1-5|TRBV7-8|.
CASSSAGQNSNQPQHF
TGTGCCAGCAGCTCGGCGGGACAGAATAGCAATCAGCCCCAGCATTTT
>14|TRBD2|TRBJ2-2|TRBV29-1|once
CSVGVTSGTGELFF
TGCAGCGTTGGAGTTACTAGCGGGACCGGGGAGCTGTTTTTT
>16|.|TRBJ2-7|TRBV11-2|.
CASSQGPLQALYEQYF
TGTGCCAGCAGCCAGGGGCCGTTACAGGCACTCTACGAGCAGTACTTC
>15|.|TRBJ1-4|TRBV25-1|.
CASSEYAQHNEKLFF
TGTGCCAGCAGTGAATATGCACAGCATAATGAAAAACTGTTTTTT
>16|TRBD1|TRBJ1-1|TRBV9|once
CASSEARDSSVVGAFF
TGTGCCAGCAGCGAGGCTCGGGACAGCAGCGTCGTCGGAGCTTTCTTT
>15|.|TRBJ1-1|TRBV20-1|.
CSASMVANMNTEAFF
TGCAGTGCTAGTATGGTAGCGAACATGAACACTGAAGCTTTCTTT
>15|.|TRBJ2-7|TRBV28|once
CASSSAPPTTYEQYF
TGTGCCAGCAGTTCAGCGCCCCCTACGACCTACGAGCAGTACTTC
>14|.|TRBJ2-7|TRBV9|once
CASSVAPIQYEQYF
TGTGCCAGCAGCGTGGCTCCGATTCAGTACGAGCAGTACTTC
>14|.|TRBJ2-5|TRBV19|.
CASSIVGAGETQYF
TGTGCCAGTAGTATAGTAGGGGCCGGGGAGACCCAGTACTTC
>16|TRBD1|TRBJ2-7|TRBV6-2/TRBV6-3|.
CASSWDGTESSYEQYF
TGTGCCAGCAGTTGGGATGGGACAGAATCCTCCTACGAGCAGTACTTC
>18|TRBD2|TRBJ2-3|TRBV6-2/TRBV6-3|.
CASSRARTSGRGLDTQYF
TGTGCCAGCAGCCGCGCCCGGACTAGCGGGAGGGGCTTAGATACGCAGTATTTT
>15|.|TRBJ1-5|TRBV28|.
CASNGDNLSNQPQHF
TGTGCCAGCAACGGGGATAATCTTAGCAATCAGCCCCAGCATTTT
>14|TRBD2|TRBJ2-7|TRBV7-9|.
CASSFVSGSREQYF
TGTGCCAGCAGCTTTGTAAGCGGGAGTCGGGAGCAGTACTTC
>13|.|TRBJ2-7|TRBV6-5|.
CASSRGSAYEQYF
TGTGCCAGCAGCCGAGGCAGTGCCTACGAGCAGTACTTC
>14|.|TRBJ2-1|TRBV27|.
CASREGVKYNEQFF
TGTGCCAGCAGAGAGGGAGTAAAATACAATGAGCAGTTCTTC
>16|TRBD1|TRBJ2-7|TRBV27|few
CASSLLSRTGGNEQYF
TGTGCCAGCAGTTTATTAAGTAGGACAGGGGGAAACGAGCAGTACTTC
>15|.|TRBJ2-3|TRBV6-5|.
CASTNPPSGTDTQYF
TGTGCCAGCACCAACCCCCCTAGCGGCACAGATACGCAGTATTTT
>15|TRBD1|TRBJ1-5|TRBV2|once
CASSEGQSSNQPQHF
TGTGCCAGCAGTGAGGGACAGAGTAGCAATCAGCCCCAGCATTTT